The T cell receptor beta chain under discussion was sequenced for a study of shared clonotypes between healthy human individuals. Recent acute infections and vaccinations were absent in the healthy HIV-negative adult donors. The CDR3 has 15 residues. Trimming took 0 bases from V and 1 from J, leaving 7 bases between them. Germline V gene data show CDR1 as KGHSH and CDR2 as LQKENI. Evenly divided among several immunoSEQ plates was the genomic DNA of each subset. Using immunoSEQ multiplex PCR, the repertoire was profiled, and TCRdb retains in-frame clones only, with some absent. The sample includes some 2,100,000 clones, almost 96% of them seen just once.

The rearrangement joins TRBV18 to TRBJ1-3; no clear D gene. The sample taken for sequencing was naive CD4+ T cells sorted from blood. Subset of the sample: CD45RA+ positively selected. The TCR sequence derives from a man younger than 30 in good health. The CDR3 DNA sequence: TGTGCCAGCTCACCACCGGCAGTTTCTGGAAACACCATATATTTT. Encoded protein: CASSPPAVSGNTIYF.